The sample holds many counts of the clone carrying this TCR beta chain. Its antigen is unidentified. The data were taken from a study of Graves' ophthalmopathy and Graves' hyperthyroidism. RNA transcripts provided the template for amplifying TCR beta CDR3 regions. RT-PCR was first run with HTBI primers, then multiplex PCR in a second round. TCRdb re-derived calls from the multiplex PCR reads in MiXCR, one entry per CDR3 protein. Among hundreds of thousands of distinct CDR3 sequences, under 25% were seen once, and the ten largest hold roughly 3.2%. Study outcomes and limitations: Detected in blood as well were most expanded thyroid clonotypes with frequency above 0.001.

Germline V gene data show CDR1 as DFQATT and CDR2 as SNEGSKA (reference sequence). With 0 bases removed from V and 0 bases from J, the gap between germline ends came to 6 bases. The CDR3 is 15 amino acids. This receptor was obtained from a woman aged 18-29 years with stable Graves' hyperthyroidism. The sequenced sample was peripheral blood. The chain employs TRBV20-1 and TRBJ2-6; D unresolved. The CDR3 DNA is TGCAGTGCTAGAGATACGAGCTCTGGGGCCAACGTCCTGACTTTC. It encodes CSARDTSSGANVLTF.